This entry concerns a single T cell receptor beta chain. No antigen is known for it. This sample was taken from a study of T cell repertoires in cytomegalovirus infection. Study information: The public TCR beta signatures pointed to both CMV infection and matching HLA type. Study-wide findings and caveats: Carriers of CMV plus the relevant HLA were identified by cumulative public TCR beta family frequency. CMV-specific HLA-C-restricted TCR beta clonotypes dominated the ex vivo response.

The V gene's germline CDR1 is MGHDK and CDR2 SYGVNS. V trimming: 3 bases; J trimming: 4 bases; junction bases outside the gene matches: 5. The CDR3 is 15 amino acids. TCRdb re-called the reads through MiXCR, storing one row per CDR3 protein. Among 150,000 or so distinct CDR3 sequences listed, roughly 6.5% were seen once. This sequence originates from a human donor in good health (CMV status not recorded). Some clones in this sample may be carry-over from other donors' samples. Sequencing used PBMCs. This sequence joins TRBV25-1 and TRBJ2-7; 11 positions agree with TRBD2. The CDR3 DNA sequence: TGTGCCAGCAGTGACTATACTAGCGGGGGTTACGAGCAGTACTTC. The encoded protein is CASSDYTSGGYEQYF.